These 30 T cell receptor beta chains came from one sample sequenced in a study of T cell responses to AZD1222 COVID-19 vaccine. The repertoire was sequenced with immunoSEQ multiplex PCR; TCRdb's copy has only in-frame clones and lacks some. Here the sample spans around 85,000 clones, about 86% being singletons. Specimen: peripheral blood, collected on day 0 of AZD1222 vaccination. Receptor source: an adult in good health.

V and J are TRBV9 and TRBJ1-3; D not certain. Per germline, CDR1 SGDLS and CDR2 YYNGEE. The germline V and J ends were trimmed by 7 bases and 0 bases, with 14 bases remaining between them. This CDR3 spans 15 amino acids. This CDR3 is CASARAENSGNTIYF. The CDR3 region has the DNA TGTGCCAGCGCCCGGGCCGAAAACTCTGGAAACACCATATATTTT.

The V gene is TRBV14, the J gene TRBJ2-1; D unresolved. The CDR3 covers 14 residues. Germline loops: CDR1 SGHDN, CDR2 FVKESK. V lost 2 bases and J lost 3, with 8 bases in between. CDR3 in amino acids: CASSQLESYNEQFF. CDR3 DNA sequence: TGTGCCAGCAGCCAATTAGAGAGCTACAATGAGCAGTTCTTC.

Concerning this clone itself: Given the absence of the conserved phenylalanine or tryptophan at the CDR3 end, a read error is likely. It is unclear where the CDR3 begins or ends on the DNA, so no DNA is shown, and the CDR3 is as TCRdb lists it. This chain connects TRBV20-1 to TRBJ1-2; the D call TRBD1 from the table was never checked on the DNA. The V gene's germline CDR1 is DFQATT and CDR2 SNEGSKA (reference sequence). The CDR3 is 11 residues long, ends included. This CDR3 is CSARVDRLMSI.

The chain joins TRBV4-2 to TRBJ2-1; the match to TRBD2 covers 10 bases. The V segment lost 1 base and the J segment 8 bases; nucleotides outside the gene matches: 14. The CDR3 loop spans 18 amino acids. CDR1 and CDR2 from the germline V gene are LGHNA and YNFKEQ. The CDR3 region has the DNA TGTGCCAGCAGCCAAGGTACGCTAGCGGGAGCTTGGATAGATGAGCAGTTCTTC. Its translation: CASSQGTLAGAWIDEQFF.

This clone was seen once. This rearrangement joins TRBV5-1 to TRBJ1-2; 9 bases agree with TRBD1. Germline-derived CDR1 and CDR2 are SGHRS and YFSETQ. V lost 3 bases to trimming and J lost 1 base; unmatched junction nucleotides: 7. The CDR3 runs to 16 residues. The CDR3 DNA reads TGCGCCAGCAGCTGGGGACAGGGTACCGGTAACTATGGCTACACCTTC. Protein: CASSWGQGTGNYGYTF.

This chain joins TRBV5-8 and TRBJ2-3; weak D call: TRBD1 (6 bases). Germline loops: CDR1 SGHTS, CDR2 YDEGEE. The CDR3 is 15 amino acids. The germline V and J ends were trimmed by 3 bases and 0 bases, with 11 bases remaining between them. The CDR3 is CASSSTGTSTDTQYF. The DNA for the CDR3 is TGTGCCAGCAGCTCCACAGGGACGAGCACAGATACGCAGTATTTT. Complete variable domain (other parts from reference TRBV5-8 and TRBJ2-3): EAGVTQSPTHLIKTRGQQATLRCSPISGHTSVYWYQQALGLGLQFLLWYDEGEERNRGNFPPRFSGRQFPNYSSELNVNALELEDSALYLCASSSTGTSTDTQYFGPGTRLTVL.

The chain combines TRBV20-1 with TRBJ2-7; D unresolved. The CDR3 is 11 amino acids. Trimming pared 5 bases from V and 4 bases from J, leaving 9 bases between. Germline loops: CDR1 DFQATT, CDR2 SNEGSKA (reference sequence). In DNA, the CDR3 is TGCAGTGCTCCTAACAATTACGAGCAGTACTTC. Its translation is CSAPNNYEQYF.

CDR3 coding DNA: TGCAGTGCTAGTTTCGCCGCCCTCGTGGGCGACGAGCAGTACTTC. This codes for CSASFAALVGDEQYF. The rearrangement links TRBV20-1 to TRBJ2-7, with D hard to call. Germline V gene sequence: CDR1 DFQATT, CDR2 SNEGSKA (reference sequence). CDR3 length equals 15 residues. Trimming pared 3 bases from V and 5 bases from J, leaving 20 bases between.

CDR3 sequence (DNA): TGTGCCAGCAGCTTCCGGGACAGGGGTCTCAATGAGCAGTTCTTC. Protein product: CASSFRDRGLNEQFF. The chain employs TRBV7-9 and TRBJ2-1; TRBD1 matches 10 bases. The CDR3 covers 15 residues. Germline values: CDR1 SEHNR, CDR2 FQNEAQ (reference sequence). Trimming at V came to 3 bases and at J to 6 bases, leaving 5 bases not matched to a gene.

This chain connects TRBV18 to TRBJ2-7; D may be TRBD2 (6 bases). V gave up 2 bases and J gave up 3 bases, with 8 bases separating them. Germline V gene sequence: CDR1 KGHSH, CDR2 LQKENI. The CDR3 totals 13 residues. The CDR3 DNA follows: TGTGCCAGCTCACCATCCGGGGGCTACGAGCAGTACTTC. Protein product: CASSPSGGYEQYF.

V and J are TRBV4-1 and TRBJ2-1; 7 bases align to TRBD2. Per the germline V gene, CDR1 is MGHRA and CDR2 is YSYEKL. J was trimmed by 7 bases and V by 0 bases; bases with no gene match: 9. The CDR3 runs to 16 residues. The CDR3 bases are TGCGCCAGCAGCCAAGATGTGGGAGGGCGGTGGAATGAGCAGTTCTTC. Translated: CASSQDVGGRWNEQFF.

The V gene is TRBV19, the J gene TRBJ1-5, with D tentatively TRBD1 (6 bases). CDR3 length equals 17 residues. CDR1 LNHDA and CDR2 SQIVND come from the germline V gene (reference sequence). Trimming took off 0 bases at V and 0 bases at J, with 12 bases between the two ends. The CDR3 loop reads CASSIEVPQGSNQPQHF. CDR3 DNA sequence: TGTGCCAGTAGTATAGAAGTACCACAGGGTAGCAATCAGCCCCAGCATTTT. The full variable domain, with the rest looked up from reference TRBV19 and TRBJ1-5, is DGGITQSPKYLFRKEGQNVTLSCEQNLNHDAMYWYRQDPGQGLRLIYYSQIVNDFQKGDIAEGYSVSREKKESFPLTVTSAQKNPTAFYLCASSIEVPQGSNQPQHFGDGTRLSIL.

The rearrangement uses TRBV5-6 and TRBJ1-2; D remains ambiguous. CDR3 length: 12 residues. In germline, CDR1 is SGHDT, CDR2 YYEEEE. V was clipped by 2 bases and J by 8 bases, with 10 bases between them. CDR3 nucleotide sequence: TGTGCCAGCAGCTTTGGGGAGCTGGGCTACACCTTC. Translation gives CASSFGELGYTF.

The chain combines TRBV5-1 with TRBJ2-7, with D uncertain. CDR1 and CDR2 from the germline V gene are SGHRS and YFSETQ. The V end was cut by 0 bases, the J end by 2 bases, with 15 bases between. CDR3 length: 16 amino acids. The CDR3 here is CASSLASSGKAYEQYF. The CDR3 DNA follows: TGCGCCAGCAGCTTGGCCAGTAGTGGAAAAGCCTACGAGCAGTACTTC.

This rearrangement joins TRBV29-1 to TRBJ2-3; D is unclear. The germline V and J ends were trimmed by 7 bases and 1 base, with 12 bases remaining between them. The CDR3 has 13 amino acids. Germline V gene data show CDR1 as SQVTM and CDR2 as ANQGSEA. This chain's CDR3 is CSARPQGTDTQYF. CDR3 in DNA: TGCAGCGCCAGACCCCAGGGCACAGATACGCAGTATTTT.

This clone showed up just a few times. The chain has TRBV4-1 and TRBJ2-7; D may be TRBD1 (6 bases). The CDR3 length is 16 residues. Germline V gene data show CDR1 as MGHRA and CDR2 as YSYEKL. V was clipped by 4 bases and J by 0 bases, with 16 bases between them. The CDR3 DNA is TGCGCCAGCAGCCGTTACAGGGAGTCCTTCTCCTACGAGCAGTACTTC. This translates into CASSRYRESFSYEQYF.

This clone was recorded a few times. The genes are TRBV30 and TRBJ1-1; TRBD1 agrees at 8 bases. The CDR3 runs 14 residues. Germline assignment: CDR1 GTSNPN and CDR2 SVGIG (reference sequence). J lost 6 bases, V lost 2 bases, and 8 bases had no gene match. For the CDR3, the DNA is TGTGCCTGGAGTCTTCAGGGGGCCGGGTCTGAAGCTTTCTTT. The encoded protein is CAWSLQGAGSEAFF.

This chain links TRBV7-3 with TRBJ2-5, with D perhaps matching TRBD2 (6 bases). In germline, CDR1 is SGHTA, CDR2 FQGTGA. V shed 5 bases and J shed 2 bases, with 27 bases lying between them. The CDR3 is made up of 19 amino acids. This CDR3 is CASSHRPAGFLGGQETQYF. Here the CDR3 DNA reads TGTGCCAGCAGCCATCGGCCCGCGGGATTCCTTGGGGGTCAAGAGACCCAGTACTTC.

The CDR3 DNA reads TGTGCCAGCAACGGAAGGGGGCGCAATCAGCCCCAGCATTTT. Translating gives CASNGRGRNQPQHF. The chain has TRBV21-1 and TRBJ1-5; the table's D call TRBD1 went unverified against the DNA. TRBV21-1 is tagged as a pseudogene. The CDR3 is 14 amino acids.

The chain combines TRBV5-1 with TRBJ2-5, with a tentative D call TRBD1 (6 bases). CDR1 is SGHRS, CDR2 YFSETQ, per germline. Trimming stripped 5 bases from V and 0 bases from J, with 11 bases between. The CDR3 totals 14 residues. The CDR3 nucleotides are TGCGCCAGCAGTACAGGGAAATACCAAGAGACCCAGTACTTC. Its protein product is CASSTGKYQETQYF.

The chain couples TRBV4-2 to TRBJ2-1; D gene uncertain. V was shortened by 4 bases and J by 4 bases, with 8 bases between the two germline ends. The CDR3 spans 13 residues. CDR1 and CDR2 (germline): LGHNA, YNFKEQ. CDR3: CASSPEVYNEQFF. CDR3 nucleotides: TGTGCCAGCAGCCCTGAGGTTTACAATGAGCAGTTCTTC.

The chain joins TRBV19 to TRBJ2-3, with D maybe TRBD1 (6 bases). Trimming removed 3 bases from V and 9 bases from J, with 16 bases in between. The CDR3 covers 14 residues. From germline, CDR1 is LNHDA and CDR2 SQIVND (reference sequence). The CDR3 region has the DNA TGTGCCAGTAGTATTTTAGGCGGCAGGGGAACGCAGTATTTT. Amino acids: CASSILGGRGTQYF. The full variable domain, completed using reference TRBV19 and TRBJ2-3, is DGGITQSPKYLFRKEGQNVTLSCEQNLNHDAMYWYRQDPGQGLRLIYYSQIVNDFQKGDIAEGYSVSREKKESFPLTVTSAQKNPTAFYLCASSILGGRGTQYFGPGTRLTVL.

The CDR3 DNA follows: TGTGCCAGCAGCTCGTGGGGGGGTAACACCGGGGAGCTGTTTTTT. Its protein is CASSSWGGNTGELFF. V usage is TRBV21-1 and J usage is TRBJ2-2; the listed D gene, TRBD2, was not tested against the DNA. TRBV21-1 is recorded as a pseudogene. The CDR3 covers 15 residues.

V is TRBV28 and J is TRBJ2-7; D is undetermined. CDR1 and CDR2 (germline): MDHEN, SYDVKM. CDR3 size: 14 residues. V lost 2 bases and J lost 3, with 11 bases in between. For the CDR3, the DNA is TGTGCCAGCAGTTTAGACCGGGTTAACTACGAGCAGTACTTC. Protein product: CASSLDRVNYEQYF.

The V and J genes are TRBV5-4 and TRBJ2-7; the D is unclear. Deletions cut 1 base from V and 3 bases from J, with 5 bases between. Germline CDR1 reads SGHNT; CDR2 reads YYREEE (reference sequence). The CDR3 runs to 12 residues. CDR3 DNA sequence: TGTGCCAGCAGCTTGAACGGCTACGAGCAGTACTTC. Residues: CASSLNGYEQYF.

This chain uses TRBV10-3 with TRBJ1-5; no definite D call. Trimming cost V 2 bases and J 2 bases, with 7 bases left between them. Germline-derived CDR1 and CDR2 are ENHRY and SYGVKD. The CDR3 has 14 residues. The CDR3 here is CAISEGSGNQPQHF. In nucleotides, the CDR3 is TGTGCCATCAGTGAGGGGTCGGGCAATCAGCCCCAGCATTTT.

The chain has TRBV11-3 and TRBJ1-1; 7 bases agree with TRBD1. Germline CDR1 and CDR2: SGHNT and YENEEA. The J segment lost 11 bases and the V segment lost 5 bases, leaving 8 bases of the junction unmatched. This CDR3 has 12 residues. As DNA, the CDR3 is TGTGCCAGCAGCCGACAGGGTGTTACGGCTTTCTTT. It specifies CASSRQGVTAFF.

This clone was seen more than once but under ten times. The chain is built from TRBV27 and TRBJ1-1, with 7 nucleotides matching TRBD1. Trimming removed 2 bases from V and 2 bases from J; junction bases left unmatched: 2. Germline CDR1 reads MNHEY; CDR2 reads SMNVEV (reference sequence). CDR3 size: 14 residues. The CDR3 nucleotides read TGTGCCAGCAGTTTACAGGGGGTAAACACTGAAGCTTTCTTT. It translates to CASSLQGVNTEAFF.

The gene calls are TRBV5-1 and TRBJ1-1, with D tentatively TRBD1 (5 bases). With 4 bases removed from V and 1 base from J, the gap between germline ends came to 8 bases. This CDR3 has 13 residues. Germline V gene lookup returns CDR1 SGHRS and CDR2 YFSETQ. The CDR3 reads CASSRGTNTEAFF. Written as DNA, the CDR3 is TGCGCCAGCAGCCGGGGGACGAACACTGAAGCTTTCTTT.

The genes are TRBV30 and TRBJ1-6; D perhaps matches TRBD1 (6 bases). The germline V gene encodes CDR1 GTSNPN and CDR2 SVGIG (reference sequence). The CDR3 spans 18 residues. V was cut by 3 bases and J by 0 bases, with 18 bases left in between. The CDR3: CAWSLRTAISSYNSPLHF. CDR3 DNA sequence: TGTGCCTGGAGCCTACGGACAGCGATAAGCTCCTATAATTCACCCCTCCACTTT.